A selection of T cell receptor beta chains follows, all from one sample in a study of T cells in Graves' hyperthyroidism and ophthalmopathy. Using its own MiXCR run on the multiplex PCR reads, TCRdb lists one record per CDR3 protein. The table shows a few hundred thousand distinct CDR3 sequences, with 13% to 15% occurring only once. The sample consisted of blood. These receptors all stem from a woman between 40 and 50 years old with Graves' hyperthyroidism that later progressed to Graves' ophthalmopathy. The CDR3 runs from the conserved cysteine through the conserved F or W. The order of the fields is clone size, D gene, J gene, V gene, CDR3 DNA, CDR3 protein. A D gene is named only where the DNA matches it firmly. The size entry is marked missing in some rows and otherwise reads once, few, many or a size class.

>many|-|TRBJ1-2|TRBV5-1
TGCGCCAGCAGCTTGACAGGGTCCTTTAACTATGGCTACACCTTC
CASSLTGSFNYGYTF
>many|-|TRBJ2-7|TRBV9
TGTGCCAGCAGCGTAGCGCCCTCCTACGAGCAGTACTTC
CASSVAPSYEQYF
>many|-|TRBJ2-3|TRBV4-2
TGTGCCAGCAGCCAAGATTTGGATACGCAGTATTTT
CASSQDLDTQYF
>many|TRBD2|TRBJ2-1|TRBV7-2
TGTGCCAGCAGTTTGCTCGGAGCGAGCGGGGACGGTGAGCAGTTCTTC
CASSLLGASGDGEQFF
>many|TRBD2|TRBJ2-5|TRBV30
TGTGCCTGGAGTGGGGGACTAAAAGAGACCCAGTACTTC
CAWSGGLKETQYF
>many|-|TRBJ2-1|TRBV29-1
TGCAGCGTTGTACGAGGGACCCATGAGCAGTTCTTC
CSVVRGTHEQFF
>many|-|TRBJ1-1|TRBV11-3
TGTGCCAGCAGCTGGGGGGTGAACACTGAAGCTTTCTTT
CASSWGVNTEAFF
>many|-|TRBJ2-3|TRBV12-3/TRBV12-4
TGTGCCAGCAGCCTTTCTAGCGGCACAGATACGCAGTATTTT
CASSLSSGTDTQYF
>many|-|TRBJ2-7|TRBV28
TGTGCCAGCAGTTTATCGGAAGCCTACGAGCAGTACTTC
CASSLSEAYEQYF
>once|TRBD1|TRBJ1-4|TRBV30
TGTGCCTGGACGAGGGACAGGGGGCGTCATGAAAAACTGTTTTTT
CAWTRDRGRHEKLFF
>many|-|TRBJ1-6|TRBV12-3/TRBV12-4
TGTGCCAGCAGTTTAGGGACCCGGCTTAATTCACCCCTCCACTTT
CASSLGTRLNSPLHF
>few|-|TRBJ2-7|TRBV29-1
TGCAGCGTTCGGGACAACTCCTACGAGCAGTACTTC
CSVRDNSYEQYF
>many|TRBD1|TRBJ2-7|TRBV15
TGTGCCACCGCAGACAGGGTTACTCCCTACGAGCAGTACTTC
CATADRVTPYEQYF
>many|TRBD2|TRBJ2-7|TRBV18
TGTGCCAGCTCACAACGACCTACCAGCGGGAGGGCCTCGACCTACGAGCAGTACTTC
CASSQRPTSGRASTYEQYF
>few|-|TRBJ2-3|TRBV5-1
TGCGCCAGCAGCTTGGATAGCGCTAGCACAGATACGCAGTATTTT
CASSLDSASTDTQYF
>many|-|TRBJ2-7|TRBV13
TGTGCCAGCAGCTCCGGGACTGGTCTCTACGAGCAGTACTTC
CASSSGTGLYEQYF
>many|-|TRBJ2-1|TRBV28
TGTGCCAGCAGTTTACCCCTAGGGGGGTACAATGAGCAGTTCTTC
CASSLPLGGYNEQFF
>-|-|TRBJ2-7|TRBV20-1
TGCAGTGCCGCTCCGGGACACTACGAGCAGTACTTC
CSAAPGHYEQYF
>many|-|TRBJ1-1|TRBV6-1
TGTGCCAGCAGTTTGGTAATGAACACTGAAGCTTTCTTT
CASSLVMNTEAFF
>many|-|TRBJ2-3|TRBV7-2
TGTGCCAGCGGCCCCTGGGATACGCAGTATTTT
CASGPWDTQYF
>many|-|TRBJ2-3|TRBV5-1
TGCGCCAGCAGCTTGGCCGGAACAGATACGCAGTATTTT
CASSLAGTDTQYF
>-|-|TRBJ2-7|TRBV5-1
TGCGCCAGCAGCCGGTCGGTCCACGAGCAGTACTTC
CASSRSVHEQYF
>many|-|TRBJ2-2|TRBV7-8
TGTGCCAGCAGCTTAGCTTCCACCGGGGAGCTGTTTTTT
CASSLASTGELFF
>-|-|TRBJ1-3|TRBV5-1
TGCGCCAGCAGCTTGCGGGTTTTTACGGATCTCTCTGGAAACACCATATATTTT
CASSLRVFTDLSGNTIYF
>-|-|TRBJ2-7|TRBV19
TGTGCCAGTTCTGTGACTAGTGGAAACTACGAGCAGTACTTC
CASSVTSGNYEQYF
>many|TRBD2|TRBJ2-7|TRBV28
TGTGCCAGCAGTCCCCTGACTGGCGGGAGGGCCTACGAGCAGTACTTC
CASSPLTGGRAYEQYF
>many|TRBD1|TRBJ2-1|TRBV18
TGTGCCAGCTCCCGGGGACAGGGCTCCTACAATGAGCAGTTCTTC
CASSRGQGSYNEQFF
>few|-|TRBJ2-3|TRBV10-2
TGCGCCAGCCAAGACACAGGGAGCACAGATACGCAGTATTTT
CASQDTGSTDTQYF
>many|-|TRBJ1-1|TRBV18
TGTGCCAGCTCACCGCAGGGGACAAACACTGAAGCTTTCTTT
CASSPQGTNTEAFF
>few|TRBD1|TRBJ1-5|TRBV4-1
TGCGCCAGCAGCCGGGGACAGAACAATCAGCCCCAGCATTTT
CASSRGQNNQPQHF
>-|-|TRBJ2-1|TRBV7-2
TGTGCCAGCAGCCACGACATTGATGAGCAGTTCTTC
CASSHDIDEQFF
>many|TRBD1|TRBJ1-1|TRBV4-1
TGCGCCAGCAGCCACCTCCTCGGACAGGGCCCCCTTGAAGCTTTCTTT
CASSHLLGQGPLEAFF
>many|-|TRBJ2-1|TRBV11-2
TGTGCCAGCAGATTAGGGCAGACAGGTGAAAATGAGCAGTTCTTC
CASRLGQTGENEQFF
>many|TRBD2|TRBJ2-3|TRBV6-1
TGTGCCAGCAGTTCGACTAGCGGGAGGGCGGGAGATACGCAGTATTTT
CASSSTSGRAGDTQYF
>many|-|TRBJ1-1|TRBV19
TGTGCCAGTAGTATCACTGGACTCGATCTCGGTCCCGAAGCTTTCTTT
CASSITGLDLGPEAFF
>-|TRBD2|TRBJ2-1|TRBV5-4
TGTGCCAGCAGCTCCGGGACTATGTACAATGAGCAGTTCTTC
CASSSGTMYNEQFF
>many|-|TRBJ2-3|TRBV7-3
TGTGCCAGCAGCTTAAGCAAGGGGAAGGGCACAGATACGCAGTATTTT
CASSLSKGKGTDTQYF
>few|-|TRBJ1-2|TRBV2
TGTGCCAGCCTAGGGGGGTTAACTCGCTACACCTTC
CASLGGLTRYTF
>many|-|TRBJ1-4|TRBV12-3/TRBV12-4
TGTGCCAGCAGGAGAAGGGGGGGTATCGGAAAACTGTTTTTT
CASRRRGGIGKLFF
>-|TRBD1|TRBJ1-5|TRBV28
TGTGCCAGCAGTTTATTAATTCCTAGGGACAGGAACGCCTATCAGCCCCAGCATTTT
CASSLLIPRDRNAYQPQHF
>many|-|TRBJ1-2|TRBV27
TGTGCCAGCAGTCATGACAGGTCTTACTATGGCTACACCTTC
CASSHDRSYYGYTF
>many|-|TRBJ2-7|TRBV10-3
TGTGCCATCAGTGGGGACAATTACGAGCAGTACTTC
CAISGDNYEQYF
>many|-|TRBJ2-6|TRBV12-3/TRBV12-4
TGTGCCAGCATCCCAGCCGGGGCCAACGTCCTGACTTTC
CASIPAGANVLTF
>-|TRBD2|TRBJ2-5|TRBV6-5
TGTGCCAGCAGTTCGCCCGGGACTAGCGGGAGGGCCCTCGAGACCCAGTACTTC
CASSSPGTSGRALETQYF
>-|-|TRBJ1-2|TRBV20-1
TGCAGTGCCGGGACGGATGCTAACTATGGCTACACCTTC
CSAGTDANYGYTF
>many|-|TRBJ1-6|TRBV11-2
TGTGCCAGCAGCTTTCTCCCAGGGGCCAATTCACCCCTCCACTTT
CASSFLPGANSPLHF
>few|-|TRBJ2-7|TRBV5-6
TGTGCCAGCAGCCCCCTGTTAACGGGTCGGGACTCTAGCTCCTACGAGCAGTACTTC
CASSPLLTGRDSSSYEQYF
>many|TRBD2|TRBJ2-1|TRBV5-1
TGCGCCAGCAGCACGACGGGACTAGCGGGAGGGCTTCCAAATGAGCAGTTCTTC
CASSTTGLAGGLPNEQFF
>-|-|TRBJ1-3|TRBV5-8
TGTGCCAGCAGCTTAGGACGGACCTACTCTGGAAACACCATATATTTT
CASSLGRTYSGNTIYF
>few|-|TRBJ1-5|TRBV19
TGTGCCAGCCAAGGCCCCGAGAGGGTTGGTCAGCCCCAGCATTTT
CASQGPERVGQPQHF
>many|-|TRBJ2-1|TRBV18
TGTGCCAGCTCACCTCTCATATCCAATGAGCAGTTCTTC
CASSPLISNEQFF
>few|-|TRBJ2-5|TRBV18
TGTGCCAGCTCATCCAACGGTGGGGAGACCCAGTACTTC
CASSSNGGETQYF
>-|-|TRBJ2-7|TRBV20-1
TGCAGTGCTAGAGATCCCCACACCGGGGACCACCTAGCCGAGCAGTACTTC
CSARDPHTGDHLAEQYF